The subject of this entry is one T cell receptor beta chain. Antigen: not known. This sample was taken from a study of T cell responses to AZD1222 COVID-19 vaccine. Findings and limits, study-wide: Samples come after the peak T cell response, not at day 14. Only six or seven AZD1222 recipients tested seropositive at baseline.

Only in-frame clones appear in the TCRdb table, and some are missing; sequencing was by immunoSEQ multiplex PCR. The repertoire holds around 120,000 clones, with approximately 88% as singletons. The source is an adult in good health. The source material was peripheral blood, sampled on day 0 of AZD1222 vaccination.

The CDR3 loop reads CASIAGGHQETQYF. In DNA, the CDR3 is TGCGCCAGCATTGCGGGGGGCCACCAAGAGACCCAGTACTTC. The chain combines TRBV5-1 with TRBJ2-5; 8 nucleotides line up with TRBD2. The trim removed 6 bases at V and 0 bases at J, leaving 4 bases unmatched. This CDR3 contains 14 residues. The germline CDR1 and CDR2 sequences are SGHRS and YFSETQ.